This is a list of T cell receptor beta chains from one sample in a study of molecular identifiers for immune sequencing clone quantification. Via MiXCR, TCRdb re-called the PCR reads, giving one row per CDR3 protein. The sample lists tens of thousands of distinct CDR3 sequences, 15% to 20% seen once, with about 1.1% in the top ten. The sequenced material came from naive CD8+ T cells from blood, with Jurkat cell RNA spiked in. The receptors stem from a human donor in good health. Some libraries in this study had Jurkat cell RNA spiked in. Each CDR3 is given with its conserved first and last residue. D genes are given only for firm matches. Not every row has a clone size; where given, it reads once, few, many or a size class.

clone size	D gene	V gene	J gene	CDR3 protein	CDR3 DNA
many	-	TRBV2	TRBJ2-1	CASRGTMRRNEQFF	TGTGCCAGCAGGGGTACGATGAGGCGAAATGAGCAGTTCTTC
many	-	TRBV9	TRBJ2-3	CASTKEGVLGGGATDTQYF	TGTGCCAGCACGAAGGAGGGAGTTTTAGGGGGGGGCGCCACAGATACGCAGTATTTT
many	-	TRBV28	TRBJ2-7	CASSPGFHGGGYEQYF	TGTGCCAGCAGTCCCGGCTTCCACGGCGGCGGGTACGAGCAGTACTTC
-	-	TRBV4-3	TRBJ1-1	CASSPLIMNTEAFF	TGCGCCAGCAGCCCGCTCATAATGAACACTGAAGCTTTCTTT
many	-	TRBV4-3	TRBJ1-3	CASSQGVQGGNTIYF	TGCGCCAGCAGCCAAGGGGTCCAGGGAGGAAACACCATATATTTT
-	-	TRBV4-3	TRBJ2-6	CASSRNSGANVLTF	TGCGCCAGCAGTCGGAACTCTGGGGCCAACGTCCTGACTTTC
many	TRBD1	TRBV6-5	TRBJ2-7	CASSYSTGSFYEQYF	TGTGCCAGCAGTTACTCGACAGGGTCTTTCTACGAGCAGTACTTC
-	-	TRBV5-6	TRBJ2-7	CASSSGAGTYEQYF	TGTGCCAGCAGCTCAGGAGCAGGTACCTACGAGCAGTACTTC
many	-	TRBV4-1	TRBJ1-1	CASSQVVGTEAFF	TGCGCCAGCAGCCAAGTGGTGGGGACTGAAGCTTTCTTT
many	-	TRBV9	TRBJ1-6	CASSPGGDGNSPLHF	TGTGCCAGCAGCCCGGGCGGGGACGGTAATTCACCCCTCCACTTT
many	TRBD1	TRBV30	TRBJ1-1	CAWSVADLRQGEAFF	TGTGCCTGGAGTGTAGCCGATTTGAGACAGGGTGAAGCTTTCTTT
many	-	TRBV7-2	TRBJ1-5	CASSLARGGDQPQHF	TGTGCCAGCAGCTTAGCCCGGGGCGGGGATCAGCCCCAGCATTTT
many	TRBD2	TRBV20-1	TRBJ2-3	CSARDQGTRWTDTQYF	TGCAGTGCTAGAGATCAGGGGACTAGGTGGACAGATACGCAGTATTTT
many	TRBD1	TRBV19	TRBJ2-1	CASSMGQGPYEQFF	TGTGCCAGTAGTATGGGACAGGGTCCTTATGAGCAGTTCTTC
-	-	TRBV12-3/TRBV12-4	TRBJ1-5	CASSLGGAGDNQPQHF	TGTGCCAGCAGCCTAGGGGGGGCAGGAGACAATCAGCCCCAGCATTTT
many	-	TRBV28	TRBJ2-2	CASSLTPNTGELFF	TGTGCCAGCAGCCTGACTCCTAACACCGGGGAGCTGTTTTTT
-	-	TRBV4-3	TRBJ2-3	CASSQEGRGRDTQYF	TGCGCCAGCAGCCAAGAGGGCAGGGGTAGAGATACGCAGTATTTT
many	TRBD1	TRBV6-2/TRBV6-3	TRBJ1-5	CASSSGTGNQPQHF	TGTGCCAGCAGTTCAGGGACAGGTAATCAGCCCCAGCATTTT
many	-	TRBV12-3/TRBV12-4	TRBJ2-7	CASSFGLLYEQYF	TGTGCCAGCAGTTTTGGACTGCTATACGAGCAGTACTTC
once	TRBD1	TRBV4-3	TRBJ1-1	CASSQDRRGLIEAFF	TGCGCCAGCAGCCAAGATCGCAGGGGGCTGATAGAAGCTTTCTTT
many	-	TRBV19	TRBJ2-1	CASSLGVGYNEQFF	TGTGCCAGTAGCTTAGGAGTAGGGTACAATGAGCAGTTCTTC
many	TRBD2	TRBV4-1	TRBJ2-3	CASSQDFAGGPTDTQYF	TGCGCCAGCAGCCAAGATTTCGCGGGGGGACCCACAGATACGCAGTATTTT
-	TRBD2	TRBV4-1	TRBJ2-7	CASSQRLAGGYEQYF	TGCGCCAGCAGCCAGAGACTAGCGGGGGGTTACGAGCAGTACTTC
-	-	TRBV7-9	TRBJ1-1	CASSLIQGMNTEAFF	TGTGCCAGCAGCTTAATTCAGGGAATGAACACTGAAGCTTTCTTT
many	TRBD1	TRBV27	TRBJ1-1	CASTGTGNTEAFF	TGTGCCAGCACAGGGACAGGCAACACTGAAGCTTTCTTT
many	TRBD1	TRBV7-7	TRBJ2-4	CASNPQGSKNIQYF	TGTGCCAGCAACCCACAGGGGTCCAAAAACATTCAGTACTTC
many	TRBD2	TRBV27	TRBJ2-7	CASSLGLAGVYEQYF	TGTGCCAGCAGTTTGGGACTAGCGGGAGTCTACGAGCAGTACTTC
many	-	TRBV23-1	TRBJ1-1	CASTPGGRGTEAFF	TGCGCCAGCACGCCAGGAGGGAGAGGCACTGAAGCTTTCTTT
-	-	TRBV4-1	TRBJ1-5	CASSPHSNQPQHF	TGCGCCAGCAGCCCCCATAGCAATCAGCCCCAGCATTTT
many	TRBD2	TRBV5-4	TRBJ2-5	CASSLVPGGRETQYF	TGTGCCAGCAGCTTGGTGCCGGGGGGGCGGGAGACCCAGTACTTC
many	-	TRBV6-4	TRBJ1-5	CASNYKLAGRQPQHF	TGTGCCAGCAATTACAAACTGGCAGGGAGACAGCCCCAGCATTTT
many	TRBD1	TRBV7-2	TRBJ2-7	CASSLGQGHEQYF	TGTGCCAGCAGCTTGGGACAGGGCCACGAGCAGTACTTC
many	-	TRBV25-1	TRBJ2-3	CASSPKDTGITDTQYF	TGTGCCAGCAGTCCTAAAGATACAGGGATCACAGATACGCAGTATTTT
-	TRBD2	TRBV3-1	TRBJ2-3	CASSQVSTSADTDTQYF	TGTGCCAGCAGCCAAGTTTCGACTAGCGCTGACACAGATACGCAGTATTTT
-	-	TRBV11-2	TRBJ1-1	CASSDRMGFTEAFF	TGTGCCAGCAGCGATCGGATGGGCTTCACTGAAGCTTTCTTT
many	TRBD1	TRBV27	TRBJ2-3	CASRPLPGQGATDTQYF	TGTGCCAGCAGGCCCCTCCCGGGACAGGGGGCAACAGATACGCAGTATTTT
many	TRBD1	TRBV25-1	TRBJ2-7	CASRGGTGPYEVYEQYF	TGTGCCAGCAGGGGCGGGACAGGGCCCTACGAGGTCTACGAGCAGTACTTC
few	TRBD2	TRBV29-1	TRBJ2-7	CSVGTSNYEQYF	TGCAGCGTTGGGACTAGCAACTACGAGCAGTACTTC
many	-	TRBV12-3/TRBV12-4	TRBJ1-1	CASSLRTGTEAFF	TGTGCCAGCAGCCTGAGGACGGGCACTGAAGCTTTCTTT